This entry concerns a single T cell receptor (beta chain). The same CDR3 is also encoded by other DNA sequences in this sample. The data stem from a study of blood T cell repertoires in COVID-19. Produced via immunoSEQ multiplex PCR; TCRdb's table is partial and in-frame only. The table has just over 350,000 clones, over 75% seen once. The TCR sequence derives from a woman in her twenties or thirties who had recovered from COVID-19. What was sequenced was PBMCs or T cells enriched from blood (not recorded which).

The CDR3 bases are TGCGCCAGCAGCTTAGCGGGGGACAACACTGAAGCTTTCTTT. Translating it yields CASSLAGDNTEAFF. J is TRBJ1-1 and V is TRBV5-1; perhaps TRBD1 as D (5 bases). The CDR3 runs 14 residues. Germline V lookup: CDR1 SGHRS, CDR2 YFSETQ. The V and J ends lost 2 bases and 2 bases respectively, with 10 bases between them. The full variable domain, completed using reference TRBV5-1 and TRBJ1-1, is KAGVTQTPRYLIKTRGQQVTLSCSPISGHRSVSWYQQTPGQGLQFLFEYFSETQRNKGNFPGRFSGRQFSNSRSEMNVSTLELGDSALYLCASSLAGDNTEAFFGQGTRLTVV.